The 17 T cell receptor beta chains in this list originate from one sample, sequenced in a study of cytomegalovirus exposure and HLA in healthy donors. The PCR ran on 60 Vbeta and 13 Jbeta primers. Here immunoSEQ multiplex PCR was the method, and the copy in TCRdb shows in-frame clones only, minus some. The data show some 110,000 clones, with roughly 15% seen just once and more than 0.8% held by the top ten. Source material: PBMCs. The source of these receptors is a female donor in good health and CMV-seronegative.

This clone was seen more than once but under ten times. In DNA form, the CDR3 reads TGCAGCGTTGACTCTCTAGTCTATGAGCAGTTCTTC. It specifies CSVDSLVYEQFF. The genes are TRBV29-1 and TRBJ2-1, with no clear D. CDR3 length equals 12 residues. Trimming cost V 3 bases and J 8 bases, with 11 bases left between them. Germline CDR1 is SQVTM and CDR2 is ANQGSEA.

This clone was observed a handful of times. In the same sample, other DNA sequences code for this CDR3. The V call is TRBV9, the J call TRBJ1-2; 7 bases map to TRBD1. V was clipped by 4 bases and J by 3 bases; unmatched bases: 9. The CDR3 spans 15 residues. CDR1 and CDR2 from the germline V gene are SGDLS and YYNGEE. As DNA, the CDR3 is TGTGCCAGCAGCCTGCCGACAGGGACCCACTATGGCTACACCTTC. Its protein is CASSLPTGTHYGYTF.

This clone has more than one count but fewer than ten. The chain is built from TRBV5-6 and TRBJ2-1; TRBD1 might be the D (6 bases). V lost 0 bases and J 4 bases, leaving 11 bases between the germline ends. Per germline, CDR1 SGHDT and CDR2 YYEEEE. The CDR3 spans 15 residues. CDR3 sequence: CASSLGRGQYNEQFF. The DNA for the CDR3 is TGTGCCAGCAGCTTGGGCAGGGGCCAATACAATGAGCAGTTCTTC.

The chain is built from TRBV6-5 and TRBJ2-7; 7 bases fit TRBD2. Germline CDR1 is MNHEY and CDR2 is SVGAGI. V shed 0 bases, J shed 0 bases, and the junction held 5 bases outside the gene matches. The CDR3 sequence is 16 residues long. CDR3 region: CASSYSSRGSSYEQYF. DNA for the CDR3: TGTGCCAGCAGTTACTCTTCGCGCGGGAGCTCCTACGAGCAGTACTTC.

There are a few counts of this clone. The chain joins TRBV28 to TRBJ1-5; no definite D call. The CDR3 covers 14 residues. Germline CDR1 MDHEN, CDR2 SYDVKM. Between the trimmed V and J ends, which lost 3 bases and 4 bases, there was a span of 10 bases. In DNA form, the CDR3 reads TGTGCCAGCAGTTTCTTGGCGGGAAATCAGCCCCAGCATTTT. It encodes CASSFLAGNQPQHF.

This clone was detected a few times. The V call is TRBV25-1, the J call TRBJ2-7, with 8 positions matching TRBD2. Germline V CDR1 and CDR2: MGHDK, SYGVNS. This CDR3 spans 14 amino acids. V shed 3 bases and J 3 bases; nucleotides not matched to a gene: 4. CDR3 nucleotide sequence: TGTGCCAGCAGTGATTCTAGCGGGCTCTACGAGCAGTACTTC. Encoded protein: CASSDSSGLYEQYF.

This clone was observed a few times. CDR3 sequence: CSIRGDRATGELFF. Here the CDR3 DNA reads TGCAGCATCCGGGGGGACAGGGCCACCGGGGAGCTGTTTTTT. The chain links TRBV29-1 to TRBJ2-2; 9 nucleotides match TRBD1. There are 14 residues in the CDR3. V trimming: 8 bases; J trimming: 4 bases; junction bases outside the gene matches: 8. Germline assignment: CDR1 SQVTM and CDR2 ANQGSEA.

This CDR3 is CASSHGGQYDNEQFF. As DNA, the CDR3 is TGTGCCAGCAGTCATGGAGGACAGTATGACAATGAGCAGTTCTTC. The chain carries TRBV11-3 and TRBJ2-1, with D maybe TRBD1 (6 bases). Trimming removed 6 bases at V and 5 bases at J, with 17 bases between. CDR3 size: 15 residues. Germline V CDR1 and CDR2: SGHNT, YENEEA.

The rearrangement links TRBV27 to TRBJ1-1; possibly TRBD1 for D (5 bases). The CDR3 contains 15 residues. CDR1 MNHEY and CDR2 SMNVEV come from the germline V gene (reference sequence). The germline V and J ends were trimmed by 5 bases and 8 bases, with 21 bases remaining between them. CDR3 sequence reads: CASSPEGRFPTEAFF. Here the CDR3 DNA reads TGTGCCAGCAGTCCGGAGGGACGATTCCCGACAGAAGCTTTCTTT.

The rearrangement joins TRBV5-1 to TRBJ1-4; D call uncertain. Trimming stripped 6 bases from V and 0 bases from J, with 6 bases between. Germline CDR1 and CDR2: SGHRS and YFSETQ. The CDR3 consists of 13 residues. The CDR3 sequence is CASKQPTNEKLFF. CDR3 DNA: TGCGCCAGCAAACAGCCAACTAATGAAAAACTGTTTTTT.

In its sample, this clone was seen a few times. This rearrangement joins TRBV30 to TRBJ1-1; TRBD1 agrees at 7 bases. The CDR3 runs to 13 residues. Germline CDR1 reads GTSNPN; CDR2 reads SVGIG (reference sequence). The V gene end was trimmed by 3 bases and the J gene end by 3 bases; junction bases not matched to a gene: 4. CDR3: CAWRTGRDTEAFF. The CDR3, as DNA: TGTGCCTGGAGGACAGGGAGAGACACTGAAGCTTTCTTT.

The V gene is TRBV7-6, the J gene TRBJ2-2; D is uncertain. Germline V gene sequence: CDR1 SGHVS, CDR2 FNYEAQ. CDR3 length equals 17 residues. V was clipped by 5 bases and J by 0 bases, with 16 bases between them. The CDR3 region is CASSPLARNANTGELFF. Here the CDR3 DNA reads TGTGCCAGCAGCCCCCTGGCTCGTAACGCGAACACCGGGGAGCTGTTTTTT. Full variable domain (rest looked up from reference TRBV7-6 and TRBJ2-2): GAGVSQSPRYKVTKRGQDVALRCDPISGHVSLYWYRQALGQGPEFLTYFNYEAQQDKSGLPNDRFSAERPEGSISTLTIQRTEQRDSAMYRCASSPLARNANTGELFFGEGSRLTVL.

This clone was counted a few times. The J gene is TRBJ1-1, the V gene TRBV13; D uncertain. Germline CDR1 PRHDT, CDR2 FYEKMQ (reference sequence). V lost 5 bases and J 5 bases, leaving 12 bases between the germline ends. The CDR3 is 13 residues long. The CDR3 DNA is TGTGCCAGCAGCCTTAGAACGGTGACTGAAGCTTTCTTT. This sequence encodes CASSLRTVTEAFF.

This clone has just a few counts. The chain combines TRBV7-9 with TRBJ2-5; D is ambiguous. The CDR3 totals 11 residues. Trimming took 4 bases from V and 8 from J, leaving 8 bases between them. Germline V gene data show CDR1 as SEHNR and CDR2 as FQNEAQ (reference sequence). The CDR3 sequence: CASSSEETQYF. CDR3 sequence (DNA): TGTGCCAGCAGCTCAGAGGAAACCCAGTACTTC.

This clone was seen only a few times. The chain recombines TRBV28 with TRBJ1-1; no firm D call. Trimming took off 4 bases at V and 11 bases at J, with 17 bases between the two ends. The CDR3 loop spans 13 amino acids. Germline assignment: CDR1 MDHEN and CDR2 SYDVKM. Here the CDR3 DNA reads TGTGCCAGCAGTTCCACAGCGGCGAGAGGGGCTTTCTTT. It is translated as CASSSTAARGAFF. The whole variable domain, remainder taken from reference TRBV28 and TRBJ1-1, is DVKVTQSSRYLVKRTGEKVFLECVQDMDHENMFWYRQDPGLGLRLIYFSYDVKMKEKGDIPEGYSVSREKKERFSLILESASTNQTSMYLCASSSTAARGAFFGQGTRLTVV.

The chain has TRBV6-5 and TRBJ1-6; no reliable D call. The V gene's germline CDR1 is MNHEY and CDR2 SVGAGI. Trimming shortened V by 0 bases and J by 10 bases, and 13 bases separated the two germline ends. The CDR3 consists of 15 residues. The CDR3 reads CASSYSVGAGSPLHF. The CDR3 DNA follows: TGTGCCAGCAGTTACTCCGTGGGTGCGGGATCACCCCTCCACTTT.

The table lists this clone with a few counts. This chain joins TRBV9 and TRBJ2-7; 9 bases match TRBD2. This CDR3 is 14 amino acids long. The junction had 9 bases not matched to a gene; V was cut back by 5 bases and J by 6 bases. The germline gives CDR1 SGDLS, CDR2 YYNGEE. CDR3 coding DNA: TGTGCCAGCAGTCCAGCGGGAGGATCGGCCGAGCAGTACTTC. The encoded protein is CASSPAGGSAEQYF.